The rows below give T cell receptor beta chains drawn from one sample of a study of blood T cell repertoires in COVID-19. TCRdb's copy holds only in-frame clones and misses some; the assay was immunoSEQ multiplex PCR. The profile shows around 280,000 clones, around 92% of them singletons. Material for sequencing was peripheral blood. The receptors stem from a woman under 40 with COVID-19, enrolled during active disease. The CDR3 runs from the conserved cysteine through the conserved F or W. The order of the fields is clone size, V gene, CDR3 length, D gene, J gene, CDR3 DNA, CDR3 protein. The D gene is left open where the match is weak. Clone size is not always given. Where it is, it says once, few, many or a class for expanded clones.

.	TRBV12-3/TRBV12-4	12	.	TRBJ1-1	TGTGCCAGCCGACTCCGACAGGCTGAAGCTTTCTTT	CASRLRQAEAFF
.	TRBV2	14	.	TRBJ1-1	TGTGCCAGCAGTTTGGCGGGGGAGCGCACTGAAGCTTTCTTT	CASSLAGERTEAFF
.	TRBV23-1	21	.	TRBJ1-4	TGCGCCAGCAGTCAACCGTGGGGAGAGAACACGTCAACGTTGGTACGTGAAAAACTGTTTTTT	CASSQPWGENTSTLVREKLFF
.	TRBV5-4	14	.	TRBJ2-5	TGTGCCAGCAGCTCCGTAGGGACATCGGAGACCCAGTACTTC	CASSSVGTSETQYF
.	TRBV19	14	.	TRBJ1-2	TGTGCCAGTAGTATCGTAGAGGGTGTTGGTGGCTACACCTTC	CASSIVEGVGGYTF
once	TRBV19	15	.	TRBJ1-1	TGTGCCAGTAGTGTCTCTCAATTGGCCCCATCTGAAGCTTTCTTT	CASSVSQLAPSEAFF
.	TRBV6-5	16	.	TRBJ1-2	TGTGCCAGCAGTTACTCCGTCGGGGAGGCTAACTATGGCTACACCTTC	CASSYSVGEANYGYTF
once	TRBV7-9	16	.	TRBJ2-1	TGTGCCAGCAGCTTATCCGTGGGGGGCTCCTACAATGAGCAGTTCTTC	CASSLSVGGSYNEQFF
.	TRBV12-3/TRBV12-4	13	.	TRBJ1-2	TGTGCCAGCAGTACAGGATTTAACTATGGCTACACCTTC	CASSTGFNYGYTF
.	TRBV11-2	14	TRBD2	TRBJ2-5	TGTGCCAGCAGCTTCTCGGGACTATCCGAGACCCAGTACTTC	CASSFSGLSETQYF
.	TRBV10-2	13	.	TRBJ1-4	TGCGCCAGCACCACGGCAGGAGGCGAAAAACTGTTTTTT	CASTTAGGEKLFF
.	TRBV18	16	.	TRBJ1-3	TGTGCCAGCTCACCCCCCTCAGGGCCCCTCGGAAACACCATATATTTT	CASSPPSGPLGNTIYF
.	TRBV10-1	15	TRBD2	TRBJ2-1	TGCGCCAGCAGTGAGTTGACTAGCGGTAACAATGAGCAGTTCTTC	CASSELTSGNNEQFF
.	TRBV6-5	15	TRBD1	TRBJ2-7	TGTGCCAGCAGGAAACAGGACAGGGGACCAGCCGAGCAGTACTTC	CASRKQDRGPAEQYF
.	TRBV11-2	15	.	TRBJ2-7	TGTGCCAGCAGCTTAGGAACAAGGGGCCCCCTCGAGCAGTACTTC	CASSLGTRGPLEQYF
once	TRBV9	15	TRBD1	TRBJ2-5	TGTGCCAGCAGCCTCCGATCCAGGGGGCAAGAGACCCAGTACTTC	CASSLRSRGQETQYF
.	TRBV13	15	.	TRBJ2-1	TGTGCCAGCAGCTTATCTCCTTCGGGTTACAATGAGCAGTTCTTC	CASSLSPSGYNEQFF
.	TRBV27	15	TRBD2	TRBJ2-1	TGTGCCAGCAGTTTACGGGGGGTAACCTACAATGAGCAGTTCTTC	CASSLRGVTYNEQFF
.	TRBV7-9	12	.	TRBJ1-2	TGTGCCAGCAGCGACAGCGCCTATGGCTACACCTTC	CASSDSAYGYTF
.	TRBV6-1	17	.	TRBJ1-5	TGTGCCAGCAGTGAATCACCATCCACAGTTGACGCCGAGCCCCAGCATTTT	CASSESPSTVDAEPQHF
.	TRBV3-1/TRBV3-2	14	TRBD1	TRBJ1-1	TGTGCCAGCAGCTACAGGGGGCTGGGGGCTGAAGCTTTCTTT	CASSYRGLGAEAFF
once	TRBV5-6	14	TRBD1	TRBJ1-2	TGTGCCAGCAGCTCCGACAGGGGGTGGTATGGCTACACCTTC	CASSSDRGWYGYTF
.	TRBV18	15	.	TRBJ1-3	TGTGCCAGCTCACCACCGAAGGGGGATGGAAACACCATATATTTT	CASSPPKGDGNTIYF
.	TRBV6-5	15	.	TRBJ2-1	TGTGCCAGCAGACGGGGTCTCAGCTCCTACAATGAGCAGTTCTTC	CASRRGLSSYNEQFF
.	TRBV7-2	15	.	TRBJ1-6	TGTGCCAGCAGCCGCCAACAGGGAACCAGAACCCCCCTCCACTTT	CASSRQQGTRTPLHF
.	TRBV4-1	15	TRBD2	TRBJ2-1	TGCGCCAGCAGACCCGGGACTAGCGGGTCGGATGAGCAGTTCTTC	CASRPGTSGSDEQFF
.	TRBV29-1	11	.	TRBJ1-1	TGCAGCCCCATCCTTCGGGGAGAAGCTTTCTTT	CSPILRGEAFF
.	TRBV3-1/TRBV3-2	14	.	TRBJ1-6	TGTGCCAGCAGCCAAGGTGCGGGGAATTCACCCCTCCACTTT	CASSQGAGNSPLHF
.	TRBV19	16	.	TRBJ1-5	TGTGCCAGTAGTACCGACAGCTACGCGAATAATCAGCCCCAGCATTTT	CASSTDSYANNQPQHF
.	TRBV18	14	.	TRBJ1-1	TGTGCCAGCTCACCACAGCGTGCCGGGACTGAAGCTTTCTTT	CASSPQRAGTEAFF
.	TRBV18	14	TRBD1	TRBJ1-6	TGTGCCAGTACCCCGGGACAGGGTAATCCACCCCTCCACTTT	CASTPGQGNPPLHF
.	TRBV19	13	.	TRBJ1-2	TGTGCCAGTAACCCCGGGATGAACTATGGCTACACCTTC	CASNPGMNYGYTF
.	TRBV7-2	14	.	TRBJ2-7	TGTGCCAGCCAACGGCAGGGGTTAGGCTACGAGCAGTACTTC	CASQRQGLGYEQYF
.	TRBV19	13	.	TRBJ1-1	TGTGCCAGTAGGCGGGGGGAATGGGCTGAAGCTTTCTTT	CASRRGEWAEAFF
.	TRBV27	14	.	TRBJ1-5	TGTGCCAGCAGTTTAGTAGGTTCGGGGCAGCCCCAGCATTTT	CASSLVGSGQPQHF
once	TRBV6-5	14	.	TRBJ2-7	TGTGCCAGCAGTTACGGGGCGGCGAAGTACGAGCAGTACTTC	CASSYGAAKYEQYF
.	TRBV19	15	TRBD1	TRBJ1-1	TGTGCCAGTAGCCAGACAGGGGTATTGAACACTGAAGCTTTCTTT	CASSQTGVLNTEAFF
.	TRBV5-6	14	.	TRBJ1-4	TGTGCCAGCAGCTCGGGTGCAACTAATGAAAAACTGTTTTTT	CASSSGATNEKLFF
.	TRBV7-2	16	TRBD2	TRBJ2-1	TGTGCCAGCAGCTGGACACTAGCGGGGGGCTACAATGAGCAGTTCTTC	CASSWTLAGGYNEQFF
.	TRBV2	14	TRBD1	TRBJ1-2	TGTGCCAGCAGTCCGGACAGGGGAGAATACGGCTACACCTTC	CASSPDRGEYGYTF
.	TRBV6-5	13	.	TRBJ1-3	TGTGCCACGCGAGGGTTACAGGGAAACACCATATATTTT	CATRGLQGNTIYF
.	TRBV29-1	12	.	TRBJ1-2	TGCAGCGTCGCTGACAGGACCTATGGCTACACCTTC	CSVADRTYGYTF
.	TRBV4-1	14	.	TRBJ2-1	TGCGCCAGCAGCCAAGACCGTTCCTACAATGAGCAGTTCTTC	CASSQDRSYNEQFF
few	TRBV6-6	15	.	TRBJ1-2	TGTGCCAGCATCTCGGGGGGGGCGCGAGGCTATGGCTACACCTTC	CASISGGARGYGYTF
.	TRBV7-9	14	TRBD1	TRBJ1-2	TGTGCCAGCAGCTTAACCCAGGGGGGCTATGGCTACACCTTC	CASSLTQGGYGYTF
.	TRBV5-1	15	.	TRBJ1-3	TGCGCCAGCAGCCAATTACAGGGCTCTGGAAACACCATATATTTT	CASSQLQGSGNTIYF
.	TRBV6-5	11	.	TRBJ2-7	TGTGCCAGCAGTTGGCCGGGGGAGCAGTACTTC	CASSWPGEQYF
.	TRBV30	13	.	TRBJ2-7	TGTGCCTGGAGTGTTCAGGGATACTACGAGCAGTACTTC	CAWSVQGYYEQYF
.	TRBV27	14	.	TRBJ2-7	TGTGCCAGCAGTTTTCAGGACAGTACCTACGAGCAGTACTTC	CASSFQDSTYEQYF